This paragraph reports one T cell receptor beta chain. Data came from immunoSEQ multiplex PCR; TCRdb stores just in-frame clones and leaves some out. The sample has some 1,100,000 clones; approximately 78% are singletons. Study donors comprised healthy, HIV-negative adults devoid of recent acute infection or vaccination. The CDR3 is 14 residues long. V was cut by 3 bases and J by 4 bases, with 10 bases left in between. CDR1 and CDR2 (germline): WNHNN, SYGVQD (reference sequence). The sample belongs to a study of shared clonotypes between healthy human individuals. Specimen: memory CD4+ T cells from PBMCs. The subset: CD45RA-negative fraction. The TCR sequence derives from a man aged 18 to 29 in good health. Some clones in this sample may be carry-over from other donors' samples. This chain connects TRBV10-1 to TRBJ2-1; D is ambiguous. The CDR3 here is CASSDRQEYNEQFF. CDR3 bases: TGCGCCAGCAGTGATCGGCAGGAATACAATGAGCAGTTCTTC.